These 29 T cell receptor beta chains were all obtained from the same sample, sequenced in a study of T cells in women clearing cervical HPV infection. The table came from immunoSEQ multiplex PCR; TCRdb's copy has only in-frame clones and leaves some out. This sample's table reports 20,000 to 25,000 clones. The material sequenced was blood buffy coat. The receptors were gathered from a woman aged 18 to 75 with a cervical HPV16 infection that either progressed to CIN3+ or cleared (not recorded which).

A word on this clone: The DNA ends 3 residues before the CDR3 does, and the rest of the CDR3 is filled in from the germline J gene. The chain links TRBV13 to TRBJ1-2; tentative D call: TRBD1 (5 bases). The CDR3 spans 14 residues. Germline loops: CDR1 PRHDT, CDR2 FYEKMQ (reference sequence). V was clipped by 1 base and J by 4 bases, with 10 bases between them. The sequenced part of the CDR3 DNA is TGTGCCAGCAGCTTAGAGAGGACAACCTATGGC. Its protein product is CASSLERTTYG. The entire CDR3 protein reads CASSLERTTYGYTF.

The CDR3 DNA, read in part, is TGTGCCAGCCGCGCCAATAATTCACCC. Its protein product is CASRANNSP. The whole CDR3 protein is CASRANNSPLHF. The gene calls are TRBV2 and TRBJ1-6; no definite D call. Sequencing ends 3 residues short of the CDR3 end; the germline J gene provides the rest. V lost 8 bases and J 5 bases, leaving 7 bases between the germline ends. The CDR3 is made up of 12 amino acids. Germline-derived CDR1 and CDR2 are SNHLY and FYNNEI.

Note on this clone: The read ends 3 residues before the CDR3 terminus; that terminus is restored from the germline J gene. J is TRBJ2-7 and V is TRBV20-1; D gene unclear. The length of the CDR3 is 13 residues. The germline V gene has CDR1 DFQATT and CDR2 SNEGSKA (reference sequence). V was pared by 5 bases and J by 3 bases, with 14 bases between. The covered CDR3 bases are TGCAGTGCTCTTTTCCCAGCTAGCTACGAG. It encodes CSALFPASYE. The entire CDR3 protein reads CSALFPASYEQYF.

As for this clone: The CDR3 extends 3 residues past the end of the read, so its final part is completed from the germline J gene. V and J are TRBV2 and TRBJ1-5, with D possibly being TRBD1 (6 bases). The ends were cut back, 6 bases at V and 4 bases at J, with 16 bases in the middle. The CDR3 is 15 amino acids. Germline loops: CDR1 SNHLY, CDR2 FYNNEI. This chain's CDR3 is CASSFTSGANQPQHF. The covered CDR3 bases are TGTGCCAGCAGCTTCACTTCAGGGGCGAATCAGCCC. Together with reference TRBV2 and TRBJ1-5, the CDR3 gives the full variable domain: EPEVTQTPSHQVTQMGQEVILRCVPISNHLYFYWYRQILGQKVEFLVSFYNNEISEKSEIFDDQFSVERPDGSNFTLKIRSTKLEDSAMYFCASSFTSGANQPQHFGDGTRLSIL.

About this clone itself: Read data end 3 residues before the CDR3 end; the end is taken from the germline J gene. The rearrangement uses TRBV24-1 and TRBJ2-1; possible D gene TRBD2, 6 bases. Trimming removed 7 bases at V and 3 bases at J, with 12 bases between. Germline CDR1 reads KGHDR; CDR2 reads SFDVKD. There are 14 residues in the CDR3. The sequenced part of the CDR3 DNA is TGTGCCACCAGCGCAACTAGCAGCTACAATGAG. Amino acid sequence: CATSATSSYNE. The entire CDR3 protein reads CATSATSSYNEQFF.

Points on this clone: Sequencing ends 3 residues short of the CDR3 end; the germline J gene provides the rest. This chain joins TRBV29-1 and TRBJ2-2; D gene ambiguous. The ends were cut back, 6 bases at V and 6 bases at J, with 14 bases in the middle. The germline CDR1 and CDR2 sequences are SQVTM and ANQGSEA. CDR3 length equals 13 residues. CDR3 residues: CSVASGRAGELFF. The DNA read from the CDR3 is TGCAGCGTCGCATCGGGTAGAGCCGGGGAG.

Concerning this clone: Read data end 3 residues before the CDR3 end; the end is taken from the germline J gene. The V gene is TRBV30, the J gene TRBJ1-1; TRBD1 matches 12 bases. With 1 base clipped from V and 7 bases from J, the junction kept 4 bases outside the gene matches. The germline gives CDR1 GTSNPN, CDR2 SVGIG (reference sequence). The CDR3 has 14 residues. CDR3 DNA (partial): TGTGCCTGGAGTGGGGACAGGGGGCGCGGTGAA. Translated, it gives CAWSGDRGRGE. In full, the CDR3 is CAWSGDRGRGEAFF.

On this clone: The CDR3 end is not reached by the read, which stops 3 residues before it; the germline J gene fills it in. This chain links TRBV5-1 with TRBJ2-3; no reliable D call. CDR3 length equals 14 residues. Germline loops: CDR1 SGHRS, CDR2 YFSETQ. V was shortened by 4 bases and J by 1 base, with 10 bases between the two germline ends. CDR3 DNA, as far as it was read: TGCGCCAGCAGCAACGACATCCGCACAGATACG. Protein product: CASSNDIRTDT. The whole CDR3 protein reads CASSNDIRTDTQYF.

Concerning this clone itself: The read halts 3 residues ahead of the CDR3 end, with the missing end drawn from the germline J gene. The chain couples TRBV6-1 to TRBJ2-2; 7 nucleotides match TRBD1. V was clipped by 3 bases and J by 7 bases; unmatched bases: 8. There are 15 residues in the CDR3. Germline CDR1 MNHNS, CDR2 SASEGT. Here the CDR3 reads CASSEGQKTVGELFF. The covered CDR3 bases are TGTGCCAGCAGTGAGGGACAGAAAACAGTCGGGGAG.

The sequenced part of the CDR3 DNA is TGTGCCAGCAGCGTCCGGGACAGCGGTTCCTATGGC. It encodes CASSVRDSGSYG. The whole CDR3 protein reads CASSVRDSGSYGYTF. The V call is TRBV7-2, the J call TRBJ1-2; 7 bases match TRBD1. The read comes to an end 3 residues before the CDR3 does, leaving the germline J gene to fill in the end. This CDR3 is built from 15 residues. V lost 5 bases to trimming and J lost 4 bases; unmatched junction nucleotides: 10. Germline CDR1 SGHTA, CDR2 FQGNSA.

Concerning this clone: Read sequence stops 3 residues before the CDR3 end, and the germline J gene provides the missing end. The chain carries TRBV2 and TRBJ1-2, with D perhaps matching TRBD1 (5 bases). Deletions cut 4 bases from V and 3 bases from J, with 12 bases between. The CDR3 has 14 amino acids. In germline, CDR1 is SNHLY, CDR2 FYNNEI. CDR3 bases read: TGTGCCAGCAGTGGTGGAGGGGTAGACTATGGC. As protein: CASSGGGVDYG. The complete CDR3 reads CASSGGGVDYGYTF.

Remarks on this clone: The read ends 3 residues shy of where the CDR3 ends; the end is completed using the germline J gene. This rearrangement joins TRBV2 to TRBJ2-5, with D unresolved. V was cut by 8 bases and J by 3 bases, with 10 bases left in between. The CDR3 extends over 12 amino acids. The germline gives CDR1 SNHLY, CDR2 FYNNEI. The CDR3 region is CASGLVKETQYF. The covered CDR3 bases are TGTGCCAGCGGTCTAGTCAAAGAGACC. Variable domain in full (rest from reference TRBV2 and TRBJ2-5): EPEVTQTPSHQVTQMGQEVILRCVPISNHLYFYWYRQILGQKVEFLVSFYNNEISEKSEIFDDQFSVERPDGSNFTLKIRSTKLEDSAMYFCASGLVKETQYFGPGTRLLVL.

CDR3 loop: CASSFTGQGYEQYF. CDR3 DNA, as far as it was read: TGTGCCAGTAGTTTCACGGGACAGGGCTACGAG. The chain is built from TRBV19 and TRBJ2-7; 9 bases line up with TRBD1. The read stops 3 residues short of the end of the CDR3; the missing end is completed from the germline J gene. Germline-derived CDR1 and CDR2 are LNHDA and SQIVND (reference sequence). With V trimmed by 5 bases and J by 3 bases, 5 bases remained unmatched. The CDR3 has 14 amino acids.

The DNA read from the CDR3 is TGTGCCAGTAGTGCCGGGACTCTTGCAACTAATGAAAAA. Translation gives CASSAGTLATNEK. The full-length CDR3 reads as CASSAGTLATNEKLFF. The chain couples TRBV19 to TRBJ1-4; D perhaps matches TRBD1 (5 bases). The read halts 3 residues ahead of the CDR3 end, with the missing end drawn from the germline J gene. CDR1 and CDR2 from the germline V gene are LNHDA and SQIVND (reference sequence). The CDR3 length is 16 residues. Trimming removed 5 bases at V and 0 bases at J, with 13 bases between.

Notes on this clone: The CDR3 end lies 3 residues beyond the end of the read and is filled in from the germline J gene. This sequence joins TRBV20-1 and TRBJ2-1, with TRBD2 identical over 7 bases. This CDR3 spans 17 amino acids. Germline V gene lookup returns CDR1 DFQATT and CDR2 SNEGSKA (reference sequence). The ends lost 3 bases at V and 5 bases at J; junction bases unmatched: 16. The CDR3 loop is CSASPTVGLGGDNEQFF. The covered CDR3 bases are TGCAGTGCTAGCCCAACGGTAGGACTAGGTGGAGACAATGAG.

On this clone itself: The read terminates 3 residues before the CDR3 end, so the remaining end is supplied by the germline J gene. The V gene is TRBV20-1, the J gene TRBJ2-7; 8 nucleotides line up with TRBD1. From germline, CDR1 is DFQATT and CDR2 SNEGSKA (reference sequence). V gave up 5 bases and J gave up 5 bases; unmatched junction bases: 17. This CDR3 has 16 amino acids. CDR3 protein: CSALKFGTGALHEQYF. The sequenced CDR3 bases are TGCAGTGCTCTTAAATTTGGGACAGGAGCTCTCCACGAG.

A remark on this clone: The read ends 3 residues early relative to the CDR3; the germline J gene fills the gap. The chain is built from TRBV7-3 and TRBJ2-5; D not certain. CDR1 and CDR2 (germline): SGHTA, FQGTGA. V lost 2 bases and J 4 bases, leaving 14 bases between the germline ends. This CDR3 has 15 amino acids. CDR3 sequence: CASSLRSGYGETQYF. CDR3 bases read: TGTGCCAGCAGCTTACGTTCCGGGTACGGAGAGACC.

CDR3 DNA, as far as it was read: TGTGCCAGCTCACCACCGGTCCTAGCGGGGGCCGGGGCCAACGTC. Its translation: CASSPPVLAGAGANV. The CDR3, in full, reads CASSPPVLAGAGANVLTF. The chain uses TRBV18 and TRBJ2-6; 10 positions agree with TRBD2. The CDR3 end falls 3 residues outside the read, so it is completed with the germline J gene. CDR1 is KGHSH and CDR2 is LQKENI in the germline V gene. The CDR3 extends over 18 amino acids. V gave up 0 bases and J gave up 4 bases; unmatched junction bases: 6.

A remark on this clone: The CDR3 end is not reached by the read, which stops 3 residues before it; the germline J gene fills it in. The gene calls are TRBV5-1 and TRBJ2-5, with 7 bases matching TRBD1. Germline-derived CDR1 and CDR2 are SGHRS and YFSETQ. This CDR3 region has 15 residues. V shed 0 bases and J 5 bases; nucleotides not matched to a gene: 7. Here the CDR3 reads CASSLAGTEGETQYF. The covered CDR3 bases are TGCGCCAGCAGCTTGGCGGGGACAGAGGGGGAGACC. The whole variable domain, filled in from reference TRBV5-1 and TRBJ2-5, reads KAGVTQTPRYLIKTRGQQVTLSCSPISGHRSVSWYQQTPGQGLQFLFEYFSETQRNKGNFPGRFSGRQFSNSRSEMNVSTLELGDSALYLCASSLAGTEGETQYFGPGTRLLVL.

The CDR3 bases that were read are TGTGCCAGAAACAGGGGTCGAGGCACTGAA. It yields the protein CARNRGRGTE. The entire CDR3 protein reads CARNRGRGTEAFF. The rearrangement uses TRBV5-3 and TRBJ1-1; TRBD1 matches at 7 bases. The read halts 3 residues ahead of the CDR3 end, with the missing end drawn from the germline J gene. TRBV5-3 is sorted into the ORF group, with uncertain function. CDR3 size: 13 residues. The junction had 6 bases not matched to a gene; V was cut back by 6 bases and J by 4 bases.

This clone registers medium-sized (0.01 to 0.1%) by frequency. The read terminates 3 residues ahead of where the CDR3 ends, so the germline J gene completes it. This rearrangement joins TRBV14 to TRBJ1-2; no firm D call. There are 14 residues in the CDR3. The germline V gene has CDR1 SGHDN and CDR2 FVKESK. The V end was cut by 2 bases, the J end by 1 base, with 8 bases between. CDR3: CASSQTGVNYGYTF. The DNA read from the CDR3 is TGTGCCAGCAGCCAAACCGGGGTTAACTATGGC.

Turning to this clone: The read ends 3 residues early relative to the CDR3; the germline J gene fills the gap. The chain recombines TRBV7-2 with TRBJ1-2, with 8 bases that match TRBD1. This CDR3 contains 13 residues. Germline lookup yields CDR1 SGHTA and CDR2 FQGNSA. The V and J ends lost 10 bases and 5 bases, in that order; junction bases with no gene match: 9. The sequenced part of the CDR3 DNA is TGTGCCACCTGGATGACAGGGGATTATGGC. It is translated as CATWMTGDYG. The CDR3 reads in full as CATWMTGDYGYTF.

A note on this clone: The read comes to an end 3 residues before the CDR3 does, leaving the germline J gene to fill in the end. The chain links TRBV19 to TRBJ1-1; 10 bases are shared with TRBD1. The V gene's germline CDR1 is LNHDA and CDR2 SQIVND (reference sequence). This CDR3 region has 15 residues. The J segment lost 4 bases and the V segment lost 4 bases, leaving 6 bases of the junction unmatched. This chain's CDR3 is CASSTRQGASTEAFF. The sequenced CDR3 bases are TGTGCCAGTAGTACCAGACAGGGGGCGAGCACTGAA.

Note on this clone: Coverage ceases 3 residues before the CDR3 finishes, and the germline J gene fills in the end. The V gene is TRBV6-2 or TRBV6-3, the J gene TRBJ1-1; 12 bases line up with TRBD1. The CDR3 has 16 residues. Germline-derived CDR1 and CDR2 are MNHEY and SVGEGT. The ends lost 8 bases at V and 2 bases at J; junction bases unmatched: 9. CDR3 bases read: TGTGCCAGCTTATCGGGGACAGGGGGCTCAAACACTGAA. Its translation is CASLSGTGGSNTE. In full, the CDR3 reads CASLSGTGGSNTEAFF.

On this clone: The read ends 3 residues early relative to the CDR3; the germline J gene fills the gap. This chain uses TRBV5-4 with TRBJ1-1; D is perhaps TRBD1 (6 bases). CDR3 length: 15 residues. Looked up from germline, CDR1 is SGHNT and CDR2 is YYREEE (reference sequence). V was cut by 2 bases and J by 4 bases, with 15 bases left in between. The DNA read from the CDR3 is TGTGCCAGCAGCTTTAAGGGGGTTCTAGGCACTGAA. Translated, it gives CASSFKGVLGTE. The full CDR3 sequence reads CASSFKGVLGTEAFF.

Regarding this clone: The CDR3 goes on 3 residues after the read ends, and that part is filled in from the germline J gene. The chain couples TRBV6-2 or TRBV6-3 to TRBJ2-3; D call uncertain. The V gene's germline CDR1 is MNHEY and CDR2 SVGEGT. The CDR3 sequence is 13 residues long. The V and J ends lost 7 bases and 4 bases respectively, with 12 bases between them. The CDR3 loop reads CASTYGLSDTQYF. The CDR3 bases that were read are TGTGCCAGCACCTATGGGCTTTCAGATACG.

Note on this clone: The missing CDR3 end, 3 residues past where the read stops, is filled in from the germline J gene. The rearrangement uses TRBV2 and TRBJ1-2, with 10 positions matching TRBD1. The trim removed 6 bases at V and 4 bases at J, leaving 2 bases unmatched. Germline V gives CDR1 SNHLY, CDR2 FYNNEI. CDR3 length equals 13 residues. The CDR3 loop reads CASRGQGIYGYTF. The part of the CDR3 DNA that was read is TGTGCCAGCAGGGGACAGGGGATCTATGGC.

The CDR3 is CASSDLAGETQYF. The CDR3 DNA, read in part, is TGTGCCAGCAGCGACCTAGCGGGTGAGACC. The J gene is TRBJ2-5, the V gene TRBV5-5; TRBD2 agrees at 8 bases. The read finishes 3 residues shy of the CDR3 end, and the germline J gene is used to complete it. The trim removed 4 bases at V and 5 bases at J, leaving 4 bases unmatched. Germline CDR1 SGHKS, CDR2 YYEKEE (reference sequence). The CDR3 extends over 13 amino acids.

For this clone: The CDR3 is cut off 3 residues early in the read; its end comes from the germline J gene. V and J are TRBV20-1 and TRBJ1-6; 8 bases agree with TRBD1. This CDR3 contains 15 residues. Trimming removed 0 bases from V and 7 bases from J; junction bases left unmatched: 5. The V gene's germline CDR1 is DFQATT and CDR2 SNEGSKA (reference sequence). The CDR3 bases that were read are TGCAGTGCTAGAGACCCAGGACAGGGCAATTCACCC. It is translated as CSARDPGQGNSP. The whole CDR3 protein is CSARDPGQGNSPLHF.